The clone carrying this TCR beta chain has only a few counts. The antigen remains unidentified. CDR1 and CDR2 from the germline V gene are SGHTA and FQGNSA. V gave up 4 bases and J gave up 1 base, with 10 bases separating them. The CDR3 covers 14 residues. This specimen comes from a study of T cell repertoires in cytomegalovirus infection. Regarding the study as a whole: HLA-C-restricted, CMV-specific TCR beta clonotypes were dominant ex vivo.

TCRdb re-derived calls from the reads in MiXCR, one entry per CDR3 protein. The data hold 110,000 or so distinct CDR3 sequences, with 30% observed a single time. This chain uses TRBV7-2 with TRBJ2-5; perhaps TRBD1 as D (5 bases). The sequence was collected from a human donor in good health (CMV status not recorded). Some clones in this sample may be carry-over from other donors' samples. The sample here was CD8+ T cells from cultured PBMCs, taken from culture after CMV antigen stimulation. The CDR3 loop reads CASSYGQGQETQYF. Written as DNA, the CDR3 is TGTGCCAGCAGCTACGGGCAGGGCCAAGAGACCCAGTACTTC.